One T cell receptor beta chain is described in this entry. Its antigen is unidentified. These data originate in a study of T-cell memory formation after mild COVID-19. Points from the study as a whole: CD4+ clones that contracted lay mainly in CM and EM; CD8+ ones lay in EMRA. Certain responding clones were present in pre-infection memory, suggesting participation of cross-reactive memory.

5'RACE with constant-segment primers yielded barcoded, UMI-tagged TCR alpha and TCR beta cDNA libraries. One entry per CDR3 protein results from TCRdb running MiXCR on the 5' RACE reads. The table records 80,000 to 130,000 distinct CDR3 sequences, roughly 11% of them present only once. The CDR3 length is 16 residues. Looked up from germline, CDR1 is SEHNR and CDR2 is FQNEAQ (reference sequence). V was pared by 3 bases and J by 6 bases, with 20 bases between. This TCR was sampled from a man aged 18 to 35 who had mild COVID-19 (a few samples of this study predate the infection). Cell type and time point are not known. Sequenced: PBMCs or a T cell subset sorted from them (not recorded which). V is TRBV7-9 and J is TRBJ1-1; D remains unclear. The CDR3 loop reads CASSFPHRTENPEAFF. The CDR3 DNA reads TGTGCCAGCAGCTTTCCTCATAGGACGGAAAACCCTGAAGCTTTCTTT.